The 2 T cell receptor beta chains given below trace back to one sample, sequenced in a study of CD8 T cells in Susac syndrome (dated by TCRdb to the late 2010s). The receptor library was made with the immunoSEQ multiplex PCR assay. RNA was extracted with the RNeasy kit and roughly 0.45 to 1 ug was reverse transcribed using random hexamers. TCRdb's own reprocessing of the public reads used fastp at Q25 and MiXCR and kept productive beta chains. Merged by CDR3 protein, the rows form single entries marked with the most common genes and DNA. This sample is represented by around 200,000 distinct CDR3 sequences; 85% to 95% of them were singletons. 0.099% of the sample goes to the ten largest clones. Sequencing was done on a sample of CD4+ T cells from PBMCs. The receptors here all came from a human donor with Susac syndrome.

The chain recombines TRBV30 with TRBJ1-1, with D unclear. The V end lost 0 bases, the J end lost 5 bases, and 13 bases lay between the germline ends. Germline CDR1 GTSNPN, CDR2 SVGIG (reference sequence). The CDR3 has 14 amino acids. In DNA, the CDR3 is TGTGCCTGGAGTGTCCAACACGGAGGGACTGAAGCTTTCTTT. Amino acid sequence: CAWSVQHGGTEAFF.

This clonotype was picked up a small number of times. The chain is built from TRBV4-3 and TRBJ2-7; 10 bases line up with TRBD1. After removal of 4 bases from V and 4 bases from J, the junction contained 7 bases not matched to a gene. CDR3 length: 15 residues. Germline V lookup: CDR1 LGHNA, CDR2 YSLEER. CDR3 sequence reads: CASSRSTGGGYEQYF. The DNA of the CDR3 is TGCGCCAGCAGCCGATCGACAGGGGGCGGTTACGAGCAGTACTTC.